The next 26 T cell receptor beta chains were all read from a single sample in a study of T-cell reconstitution after alpha-beta-depleted transplantation in children. Molecular barcoding with unique molecular identifiers was used for the TCRbeta library. One entry per CDR3 protein, called by TCRdb with MiXCR from the PCR reads. The repertoire holds roughly 790,000 distinct CDR3 sequences, with around 17% as singletons. The sample consisted of PBMCs, mostly from graft donor cells, taken 360 days after TCRalphabeta/CD19-depleted stem cell transplant. The receptors shown here come from a male patient aged 10 to 17 who had a stem cell transplant for acute lymphoblastic leukemia, so the T cells may come from the graft donor.

This chain joins TRBV12-3 or TRBV12-4 and TRBJ2-1; D is undetermined. This CDR3 contains 11 residues. Trimming pared 3 bases from V and 9 bases from J, leaving 6 bases between. Here the CDR3 DNA reads TGTGCCAGCAGTTTGGACGGTGAGCAGTTCTTC. Protein product: CASSLDGEQFF.

This chain links TRBV7-6 with TRBJ2-7; D tentatively reads TRBD1 or TRBD2 (6 bases each). Germline V CDR1 and CDR2: SGHVS, FNYEAQ. Trimming removed 5 bases from V and 1 base from J, with 15 bases in between. The CDR3 is made up of 15 amino acids. The DNA for the CDR3 is TGTGCCAGCAGCCGGGGGACAAGAGCATCCTACGAGCAGTACTTC. Protein: CASSRGTRASYEQYF.

Comments on this clonotype: Just one base apart from a much larger clone, this may be a read error. The rearrangement links TRBV29-1 to TRBJ2-7, with D tentatively TRBD2 (5 bases). The germline V gene has CDR1 SQVTM and CDR2 ANQGSEA. V was trimmed by 1 base and J by 6 bases, leaving 13 bases between them. The CDR3 has 13 residues. CDR3 loop: CSVEGRTSLEQYV. The CDR3 DNA is TGCAGCGTTGAAGGGAGGACTTCCCTCGAGCAGTACGTC.

The chain links TRBV5-1 to TRBJ2-6, with 8 bases aligning to TRBD1. The germline V gene encodes CDR1 SGHRS and CDR2 YFSETQ. The CDR3 length is 15 residues. V was clipped by 4 bases and J by 2 bases; unmatched bases: 2. The CDR3 bases are TGCGCCAGCAGCAAGACAGGGGCTGGGGCCAACGTCCTGACTTTC. It is translated as CASSKTGAGANVLTF.

The chain is built from TRBV7-9 and TRBJ2-1; D is ambiguous. Germline lookup yields CDR1 SEHNR and CDR2 FQNEAQ (reference sequence). V was clipped by 5 bases and J by 4 bases, with 12 bases between them. The CDR3 has 14 amino acids. The CDR3 nucleotides are TGTGCCAGCAGCGGGCATGGAACATACAATGAGCAGTTCTTC. Translation gives CASSGHGTYNEQFF.

The chain links TRBV27 to TRBJ2-7; maybe TRBD2 (6 bases). CDR3 length: 12 amino acids. The germline V gene encodes CDR1 MNHEY and CDR2 SMNVEV (reference sequence). The V and J ends lost 1 base and 6 bases respectively, with 7 bases between them. The CDR3, as DNA: TGTGCCAGCAGTTTATACGGGGGCGAGCAGTACTTC. Its protein product is CASSLYGGEQYF.

This clonotype was counted many times. J is TRBJ2-2 and V is TRBV12-3 or TRBV12-4, with TRBD2 identical over 9 bases. CDR3 length: 15 residues. The V and J ends lost 6 bases and 7 bases, in that order; junction bases with no gene match: 9. CDR3 DNA sequence: TGTGCCAGCAGGGACATTAGCGGGAGAGTCGGGGAGCTGTTTTTT. It codes for CASRDISGRVGELFF.

This clonotype has a handful of counts. CDR3: CASSPAKNPYEQYF. CDR3 nucleotides: TGTGCCAGCAGCCCCGCCAAAAACCCCTACGAGCAGTACTTC. The chain is built from TRBV11-2 and TRBJ2-7; D is unclear. CDR3 size: 14 residues. Germline V gene sequence: CDR1 SGHAT, CDR2 FQNNGV. Deletions cut 5 bases from V and 2 bases from J, with 13 bases between. Filled out from reference TRBV11-2 and TRBJ2-7, the complete variable domain reads EAGVAQSPRYKIIEKRQSVAFWCNPISGHATLYWYQQILGQGPKLLIQFQNNGVVDDSQLPKDRFSAERLKGVDSTLKIQPAKLEDSAVYLCASSPAKNPYEQYFGPGTRLTVT.

The chain couples TRBV4-1 to TRBJ2-5; D may be TRBD1 or TRBD2 (5 bases each). Trimming took off 1 base at V and 5 bases at J, with 23 bases between the two ends. This CDR3 is built from 18 residues. Per germline, CDR1 MGHRA and CDR2 YSYEKL. CDR3 protein: CASSQVGGLSPYMETQYF. CDR3 DNA sequence: TGCGCCAGCAGCCAAGTTGGGGGATTATCCCCGTACATGGAGACCCAGTACTTC.

The V call is TRBV5-1, the J call TRBJ2-7; D is perhaps TRBD1 (6 bases). The CDR3 spans 16 residues. CDR1 SGHRS and CDR2 YFSETQ come from the germline V gene. V was trimmed by 0 bases and J by 4 bases, leaving 17 bases between them. CDR3 region: CASSLGHRDPIYEQYF. The CDR3 DNA reads TGCGCCAGCAGCTTGGGTCACAGGGATCCGATTTACGAGCAGTACTTC.

J is TRBJ1-4 and V is TRBV5-1, with a possible D match to TRBD1 (6 bases). The germline gives CDR1 SGHRS, CDR2 YFSETQ. With 3 bases removed from V and 0 bases from J, the gap between germline ends came to 12 bases. There are 16 residues in the CDR3. The CDR3 protein is CASSYDRTSTNEKLFF. The CDR3 nucleotides read TGCGCCAGCAGCTACGACAGGACCTCAACTAATGAAAAACTGTTTTTT.

The rearrangement joins TRBV7-7 to TRBJ2-1; D unresolved. V lost 1 base and J 2 bases, leaving 6 bases between the germline ends. Germline values: CDR1 SSHAT, CDR2 FNYEAQ (reference sequence). The CDR3 runs 14 residues. This chain's CDR3 is CASSLGPAYNEQFF. CDR3 bases: TGTGCCAGCAGCTTAGGCCCAGCCTACAATGAGCAGTTCTTC.

In regard to this clonotype: At one of its ends the junction is not consistent with the germline gene, which may arise from a read error. V and J are TRBV10-3 and TRBJ2-7, with 8 bases lining up with TRBD2. Germline-derived CDR1 and CDR2 are ENHRY and SYGVKD. There are 16 residues in the CDR3. CDR3 amino acids: CATEPGSGTSSYEKYF. The DNA of the CDR3 is TGTGCCACAGAGCCGGGTAGCGGGACATCCTCCTACGAGAAGTACTTC.

This clonotype was counted many times. The chain is built from TRBV25-1 and TRBJ2-1; a possible D gene is TRBD1 (5 bases). CDR3 length equals 14 residues. Germline assignment: CDR1 MGHDK and CDR2 SYGVNS. Trimming removed 4 bases from V and 6 bases from J, with 13 bases in between. Here the CDR3 reads CASSGGPLGNEQFF. The DNA for the CDR3 is TGTGCCAGCAGTGGGGGCCCTCTCGGCAATGAGCAGTTCTTC.

The chain joins TRBV5-5 to TRBJ2-5; TRBD1 or TRBD2 may be the D gene (5 bases each). This CDR3 is built from 14 residues. V lost 0 bases and J lost 5, with 11 bases in between. CDR1 is SGHKS and CDR2 is YYEKEE in the germline V gene (reference sequence). This CDR3 is CASSLVVRDETQYF. Written as DNA, the CDR3 is TGTGCCAGCAGCTTGGTAGTGAGGGACGAGACCCAGTACTTC.

This clonotype was observed a handful of times. The genes are TRBV2 and TRBJ2-3, with 7 positions matching TRBD1. V shed 11 bases and J 4 bases; nucleotides not matched to a gene: 12. Germline V gene sequence: CDR1 SNHLY, CDR2 FYNNEI. CDR3 size: 14 residues. In nucleotides, the CDR3 is TGTGCCGGTGAGACAGGGCGAGGAGCAGATACGCAGTATTTT. It is translated as CAGETGRGADTQYF.

This clonotype has a handful of counts. The rearrangement uses TRBV7-8 and TRBJ1-3; D is undetermined. V dropped 6 bases and J dropped 7 bases, with 16 bases sitting between them. CDR3 length equals 14 residues. Germline V gene sequence: CDR1 SGHVS, CDR2 FQNEAQ. The CDR3 bases are TGTGCCAGCAGATCAAGTTGGGATTCGAACACCATATATTTT. Translating it yields CASRSSWDSNTIYF.

V gene TRBV20-1 combines with J gene TRBJ2-5; TRBD2 matches at 7 bases. This CDR3 contains 12 residues. Looked up from germline, CDR1 is DFQATT and CDR2 is SNEGSKA (reference sequence). Trimming took 7 bases from V and 5 from J; bases not matched to a gene: 7. In DNA form, the CDR3 reads TGCAGTGAAGGGGAGGGCCGGGAGACCCAGTACTTC. The encoded protein is CSEGEGRETQYF.

The genes are TRBV20-1 and TRBJ1-5, with TRBD1 as a possible D gene (6 bases). This CDR3 has 15 residues. Germline V gives CDR1 DFQATT, CDR2 SNEGSKA (reference sequence). Deletions cut 6 bases from V and 4 bases from J, with 19 bases between. CDR3 DNA: TGCAGTGCCCAGAGGGGGAGGGGGGGGAATCAGCCCCAGCATTTT. Translated, it gives CSAQRGRGGNQPQHF.

This clonotype was picked up many times. The J gene is TRBJ2-1, the V gene TRBV7-9; the D gene is possibly TRBD2 (5 bases). This CDR3 has 16 amino acids. Germline V lookup: CDR1 SEHNR, CDR2 FQNEAQ (reference sequence). V lost 5 bases, J lost 4 bases, and 18 bases lay in between. The CDR3 DNA follows: TGTGCCAGCAGCGCAGGACTGGGCTTGGAATACAATGAGCAGTTCTTC. It encodes CASSAGLGLEYNEQFF.

The rearrangement uses TRBV28 and TRBJ1-1; D might be TRBD1 (5 bases). Germline assignment: CDR1 MDHEN and CDR2 SYDVKM. The CDR3 contains 12 residues. Trimming cost V 6 bases and J 10 bases, with 15 bases left between them. CDR3 loop: CASSLPTRGAFF. In nucleotides, the CDR3 is TGTGCCAGCAGCTTGCCGACTAGGGGAGCTTTCTTT.

This clonotype came up many times. V usage is TRBV9 and J usage is TRBJ2-3; no definite D call. Trimming took 4 bases from V and 0 from J, leaving 15 bases between them. Germline V gene data show CDR1 as SGDLS and CDR2 as YYNGEE. The CDR3 totals 16 residues. For the CDR3, the DNA is TGTGCCAGCAGCTCCCCGATTTCGGGTAGCACAGATACGCAGTATTTT. This gives the protein CASSSPISGSTDTQYF.

Of note for this clonotype: Germline is not matched at one junction end, which may reflect a read error. The chain uses TRBV24-1 and TRBJ2-5; TRBD1 agrees at 7 bases. Germline values: CDR1 KGHDR, CDR2 SFDVKD. The CDR3 covers 15 residues. The CDR3 DNA sequence: TGTGTCACCAGTGAGCTGACAGGGCGTCAAGAGACCCAGTACTTC. It translates to CVTSELTGRQETQYF.

The V and J genes are TRBV7-9 and TRBJ2-5, with D perhaps matching TRBD1 (5 bases). Germline CDR1 is SEHNR and CDR2 is FQNEAQ (reference sequence). CDR3 length equals 16 residues. V was cut by 1 base and J by 5 bases, with 17 bases left in between. DNA of the CDR3: TGTGCCAGCAGCTTAGTTGGTTCACCTCCAGGGGAGACCCAGTACTTC. This sequence encodes CASSLVGSPPGETQYF.

This clonotype has only a few counts. The V gene is TRBV7-3, the J gene TRBJ1-6; perhaps TRBD1 as D (5 bases). Looked up from germline, CDR1 is SGHTA and CDR2 is FQGTGA. This CDR3 comprises 15 residues. V lost 5 bases and J 8 bases, leaving 16 bases between the germline ends. The DNA for the CDR3 is TGTGCCAGCAGCCGAACGGGACCAAGAGATTCACCCCTCCACTTT. Protein sequence: CASSRTGPRDSPLHF.

The CDR3 sequence: CASSTSGKGQEQYF. The CDR3 bases are TGCGCCAGCAGTACCAGCGGGAAAGGGCAAGAGCAGTACTTC. The genes are TRBV5-1 and TRBJ2-7; TRBD2 matches at 7 bases. Trimming removed 5 bases from V and 7 bases from J; junction bases left unmatched: 12. The CDR3 consists of 14 residues. Germline CDR1 and CDR2: SGHRS and YFSETQ.